Listed below are T cell receptor beta chains from one sample, sequenced in a study of CD8 T cells in ankylosing spondylitis. TCRdb re-derived calls from the 5' RACE reads in MiXCR, one entry per CDR3 protein. The sample records some 400,000 distinct CDR3 sequences, 20% to 25% being singletons. The sequenced sample consisted of blood, either unsorted or a sorted T cell fraction (not recorded which). The source is a male donor with ankylosing spondylitis. Each CDR3 is given with its conserved first and last residue. A D gene is named only where the DNA matches it firmly. A row's size may be missing; if present it is once, few, many or a size class.

TRBJ1-5,TRBV12-3/TRBV12-4,-,-,CASSQGTNYQPQHF,TGTGCCAGCAGTCAGGGTACAAATTATCAGCCCCAGCATTTT
TRBJ2-1,TRBV10-3,TRBD2,many,CAIRASGGGYEQFF,TGTGCCATCAGGGCGAGCGGGGGAGGCTATGAGCAGTTCTTC
TRBJ2-7,TRBV5-8,-,few,CASSRQSGLSYEQYF,TGTGCCAGCAGCCGACAATCCGGTCTGTCCTACGAGCAGTACTTC
TRBJ2-1,TRBV29-1,-,-,CSVKGSEGGSSYNEQFF,TGCAGCGTCAAGGGGTCCGAGGGAGGCAGCTCCTACAATGAGCAGTTCTTC
TRBJ2-2,TRBV19,-,-,CATKPGSPTGELFF,TGTGCCACCAAACCGGGATCACCCACCGGGGAGCTGTTTTTT
TRBJ2-1,TRBV19,-,few,CASSMAGAEQFF,TGTGCCAGTAGTATGGCAGGGGCTGAGCAGTTCTTC
TRBJ1-2,TRBV20-1,-,-,CSARAGPRESYGYTF,TGCAGTGCTAGAGCCGGACCGCGCGAAAGTTATGGCTACACCTTC
TRBJ1-5,TRBV20-1,TRBD1,few,CSARDSRTGNQPQHF,TGCAGTGCTAGAGATTCCCGGACAGGGAATCAGCCCCAGCATTTT
TRBJ2-7,TRBV11-2,-,-,CASSLGTSTEQYF,TGTGCCAGCAGCTTAGGAACTAGCACCGAGCAGTACTTC
TRBJ2-4,TRBV20-1,-,-,CSAPPLNGPLAKNIQYF,TGCAGTGCTCCCCCTTTAAACGGTCCATTAGCCAAAAACATTCAGTACTTC
TRBJ2-2,TRBV29-1,TRBD2,-,CSVSVGRAATGELFF,TGCAGCGTTTCGGTCGGGAGGGCCGCCACCGGGGAGCTGTTTTTT
TRBJ2-2,TRBV12-5,-,few,CASGLLPQNTGELFF,TGTGCTAGTGGTTTACTCCCCCAAAACACCGGGGAGCTGTTTTTT
TRBJ2-3,TRBV10-3,-,-,CAISEPTVKKGTDTQYF,TGTGCCATCAGTGAGCCAACAGTGAAGAAAGGCACAGATACGCAGTATTTT
TRBJ2-6,TRBV29-1,-,many,CSVEMSGANVLTF,TGCAGCGTTGAAATGTCTGGGGCCAACGTCCTGACTTTC
TRBJ2-1,TRBV20-1,TRBD2,-,CSAQTSASSYNEQFF,TGCAGTGCGCAAACTAGCGCAAGCTCCTACAATGAGCAGTTCTTC
TRBJ2-2,TRBV27,-,-,CASSLLSRGPITGELFF,TGTGCCAGCAGTTTACTAAGTCGCGGTCCCATCACCGGGGAGCTGTTTTTT
TRBJ2-3,TRBV27,-,-,CASGLLQGIKDTQYF,TGTGCCAGCGGACTCCTTCAGGGAATCAAGGATACGCAGTATTTT
TRBJ2-5,TRBV29-1,TRBD2,many,CSVWGGRETQYF,TGCAGCGTATGGGGGGGTCGAGAGACCCAGTACTTC
TRBJ2-5,TRBV4-2,-,-,CASSQGSGSQETQYF,TGTGCCAGCAGCCAAGGATCTGGGAGCCAAGAGACCCAGTACTTC
TRBJ2-5,TRBV7-8,TRBD2,few,CASGTSGGETQYF,TGTGCCAGCGGGACTAGCGGGGGGGAGACCCAGTACTTC
TRBJ2-7,TRBV12-3/TRBV12-4,-,-,CASSPVGNEQYF,TGTGCCAGCAGCCCCGTGGGTAACGAGCAGTACTTC
TRBJ1-5,TRBV10-3,-,-,CAISESGVQPQHF,TGTGCCATCAGTGAGTCGGGGGTCCAGCCCCAGCATTTT